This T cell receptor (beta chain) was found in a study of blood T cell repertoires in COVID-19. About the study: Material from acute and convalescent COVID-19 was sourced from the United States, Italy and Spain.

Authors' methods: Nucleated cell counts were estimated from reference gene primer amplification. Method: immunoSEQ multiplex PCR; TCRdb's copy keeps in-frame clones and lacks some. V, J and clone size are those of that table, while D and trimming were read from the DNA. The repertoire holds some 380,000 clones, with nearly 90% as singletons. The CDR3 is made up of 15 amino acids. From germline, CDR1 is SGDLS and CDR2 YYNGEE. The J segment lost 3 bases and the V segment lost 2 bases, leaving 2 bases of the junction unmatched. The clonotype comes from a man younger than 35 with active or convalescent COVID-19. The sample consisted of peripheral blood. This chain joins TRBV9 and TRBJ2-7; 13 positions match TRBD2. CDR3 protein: CASSVGTSGVYEQYF. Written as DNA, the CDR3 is TGTGCCAGCAGCGTGGGGACTAGCGGGGTCTACGAGCAGTACTTC.